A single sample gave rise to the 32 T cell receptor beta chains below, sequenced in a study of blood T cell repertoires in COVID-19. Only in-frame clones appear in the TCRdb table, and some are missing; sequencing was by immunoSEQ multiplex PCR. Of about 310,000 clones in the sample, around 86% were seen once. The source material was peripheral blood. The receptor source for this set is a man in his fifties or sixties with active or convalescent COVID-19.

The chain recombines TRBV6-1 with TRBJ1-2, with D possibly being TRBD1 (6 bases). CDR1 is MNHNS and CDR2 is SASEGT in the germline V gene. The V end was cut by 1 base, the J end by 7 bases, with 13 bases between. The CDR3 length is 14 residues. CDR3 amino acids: CASSEVAGVGGYTF. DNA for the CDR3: TGTGCCAGCAGTGAAGTGGCAGGGGTGGGTGGCTACACCTTC.

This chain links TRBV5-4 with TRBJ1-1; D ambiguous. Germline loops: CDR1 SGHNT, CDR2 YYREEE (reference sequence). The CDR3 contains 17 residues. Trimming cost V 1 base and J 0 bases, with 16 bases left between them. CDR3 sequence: CASSLPPLGGLNTEAFF. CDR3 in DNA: TGTGCCAGCAGCTTGCCCCCCTTAGGAGGCCTGAACACTGAAGCTTTCTTT.

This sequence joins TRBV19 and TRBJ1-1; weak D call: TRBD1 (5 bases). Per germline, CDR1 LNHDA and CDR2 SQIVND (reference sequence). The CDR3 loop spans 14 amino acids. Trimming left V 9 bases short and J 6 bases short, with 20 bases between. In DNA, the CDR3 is TGTGCCAGCCGATTCGATCCCAGGGCTTCTGAAGCTTTCTTT. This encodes CASRFDPRASEAFF. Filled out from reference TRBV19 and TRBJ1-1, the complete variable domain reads DGGITQSPKYLFRKEGQNVTLSCEQNLNHDAMYWYRQDPGQGLRLIYYSQIVNDFQKGDIAEGYSVSREKKESFPLTVTSAQKNPTAFYLCASRFDPRASEAFFGQGTRLTVV.

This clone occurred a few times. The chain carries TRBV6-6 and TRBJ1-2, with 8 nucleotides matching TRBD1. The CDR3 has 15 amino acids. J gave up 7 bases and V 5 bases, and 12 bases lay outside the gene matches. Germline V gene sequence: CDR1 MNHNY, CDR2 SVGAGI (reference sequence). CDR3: CASSHGQGIGGGYTF. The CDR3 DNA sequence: TGTGCCAGCAGTCATGGACAGGGAATTGGTGGTGGCTACACCTTC.

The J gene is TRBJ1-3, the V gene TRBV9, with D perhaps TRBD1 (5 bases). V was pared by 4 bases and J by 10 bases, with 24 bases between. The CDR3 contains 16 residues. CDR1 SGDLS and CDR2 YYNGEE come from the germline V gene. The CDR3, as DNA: TGTGCCAGCAGCCCTGGGGCCAGTAACGCGGAACGGACCATATATTTT. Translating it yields CASSPGASNAERTIYF.

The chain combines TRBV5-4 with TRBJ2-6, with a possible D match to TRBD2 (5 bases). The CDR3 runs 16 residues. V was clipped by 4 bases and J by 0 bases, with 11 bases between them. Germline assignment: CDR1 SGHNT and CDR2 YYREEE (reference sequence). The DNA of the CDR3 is TGTGCCAGCAGCCACCACCGGGACTCTGGGGCCAACGTCCTGACTTTC. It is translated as CASSHHRDSGANVLTF.

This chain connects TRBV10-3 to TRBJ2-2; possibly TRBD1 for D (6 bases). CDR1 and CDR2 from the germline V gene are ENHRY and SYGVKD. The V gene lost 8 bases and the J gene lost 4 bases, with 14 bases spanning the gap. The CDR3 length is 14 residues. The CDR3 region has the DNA TGTGCCATCGCGACAGGCTCAGGCACCGGGGAGCTGTTTTTT. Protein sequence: CAIATGSGTGELFF.

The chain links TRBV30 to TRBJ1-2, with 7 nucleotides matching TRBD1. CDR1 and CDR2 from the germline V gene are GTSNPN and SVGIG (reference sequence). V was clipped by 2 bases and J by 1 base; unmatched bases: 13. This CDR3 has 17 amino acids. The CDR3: CAWSPRTGSSLNYGYTF. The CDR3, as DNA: TGTGCCTGGAGTCCCCGGACAGGTTCGAGCCTTAACTATGGCTACACCTTC.

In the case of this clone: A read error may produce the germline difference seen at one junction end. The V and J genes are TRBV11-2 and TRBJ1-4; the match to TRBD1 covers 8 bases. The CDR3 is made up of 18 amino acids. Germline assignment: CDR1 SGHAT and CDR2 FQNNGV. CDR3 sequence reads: CASSLEIPMTGDNEKLFF. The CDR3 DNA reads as TGTGCCAGCAGTTTAGAGATACCGATGACAGGGGATAATGAAAAACTGTTTTTT. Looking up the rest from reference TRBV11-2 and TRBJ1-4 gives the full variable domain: EAGVAQSPRYKIIEKRQSVAFWCNPISGHATLYWYQQILGQGPKLLIQFQNNGVVDDSQLPKDRFSAERLKGVDSTLKIQPAKLEDSAVYLCASSLEIPMTGDNEKLFFGSGTQLSVL.

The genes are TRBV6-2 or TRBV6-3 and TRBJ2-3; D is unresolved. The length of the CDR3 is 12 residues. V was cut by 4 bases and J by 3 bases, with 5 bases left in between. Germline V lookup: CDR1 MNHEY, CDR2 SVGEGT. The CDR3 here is CASSLYTDTQYF. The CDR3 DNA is TGTGCCAGCAGTTTGTATACAGATACGCAGTATTTT.

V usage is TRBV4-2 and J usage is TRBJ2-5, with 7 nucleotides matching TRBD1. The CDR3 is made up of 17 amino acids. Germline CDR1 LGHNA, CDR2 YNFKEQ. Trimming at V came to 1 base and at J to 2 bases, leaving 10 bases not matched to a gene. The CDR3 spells CASSQAGDSQLQETQYF. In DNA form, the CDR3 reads TGTGCCAGCAGCCAAGCAGGGGACAGTCAGTTGCAAGAGACCCAGTACTTC.

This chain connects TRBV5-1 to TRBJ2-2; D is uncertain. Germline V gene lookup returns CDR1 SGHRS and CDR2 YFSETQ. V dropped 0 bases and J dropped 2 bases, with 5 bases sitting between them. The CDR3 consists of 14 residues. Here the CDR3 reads CASSLAPNTGELFF. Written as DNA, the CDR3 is TGCGCCAGCAGCTTGGCCCCAAACACCGGGGAGCTGTTTTTT.

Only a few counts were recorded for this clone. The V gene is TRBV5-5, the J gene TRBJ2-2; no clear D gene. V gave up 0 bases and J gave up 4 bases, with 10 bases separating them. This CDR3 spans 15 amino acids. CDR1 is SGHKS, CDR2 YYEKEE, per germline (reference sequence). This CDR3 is CASSLGRLSTGELFF. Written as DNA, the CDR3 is TGTGCCAGCAGCTTGGGTCGCTTGAGCACCGGGGAGCTGTTTTTT.

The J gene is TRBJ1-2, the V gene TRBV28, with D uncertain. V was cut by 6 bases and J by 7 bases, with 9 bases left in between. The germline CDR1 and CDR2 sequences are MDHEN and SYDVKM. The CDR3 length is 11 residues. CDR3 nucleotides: TGTGCCAGCAGAGTTCTAAGTGGCTACACCTTC. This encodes CASRVLSGYTF.

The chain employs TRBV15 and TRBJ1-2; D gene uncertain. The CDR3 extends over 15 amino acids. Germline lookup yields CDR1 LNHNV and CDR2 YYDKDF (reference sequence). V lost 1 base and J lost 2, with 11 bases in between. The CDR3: CATSRGLQNNYGYTF. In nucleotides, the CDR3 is TGTGCCACCAGCAGAGGGCTACAGAACAACTATGGCTACACCTTC.

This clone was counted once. This CDR3 is CASSPGLTGRAGYTF. The CDR3 region has the DNA TGCGCCAGCAGCCCGGGACTGACGGGGAGGGCTGGCTACACCTTC. The chain recombines TRBV5-1 with TRBJ1-2; possible D gene TRBD1, 5 bases. Germline V gene sequence: CDR1 SGHRS, CDR2 YFSETQ. The CDR3 contains 15 residues. V was pared by 4 bases and J by 7 bases, with 20 bases between.

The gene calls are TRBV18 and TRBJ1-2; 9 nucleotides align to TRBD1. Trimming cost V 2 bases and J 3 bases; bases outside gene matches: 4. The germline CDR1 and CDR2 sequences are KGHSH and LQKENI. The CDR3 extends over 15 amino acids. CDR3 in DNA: TGTGCCAGCTCACCAAACAGGGGGCCCGACTATGGCTACACCTTC. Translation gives CASSPNRGPDYGYTF.

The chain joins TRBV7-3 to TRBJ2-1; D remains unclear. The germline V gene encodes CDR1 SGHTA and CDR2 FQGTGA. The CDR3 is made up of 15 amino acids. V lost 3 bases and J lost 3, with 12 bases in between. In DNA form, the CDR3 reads TGTGCCAGCAGCTTCGCGCACGGAGACTACAATGAGCAGTTCTTC. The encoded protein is CASSFAHGDYNEQFF.

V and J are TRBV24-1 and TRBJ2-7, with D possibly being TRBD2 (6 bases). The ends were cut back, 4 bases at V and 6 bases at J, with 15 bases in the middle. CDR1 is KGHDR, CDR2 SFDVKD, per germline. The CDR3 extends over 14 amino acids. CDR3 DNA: TGTGCCACCAGTGACTCGGGAGCCCCAACCGAGCAGTACTTC. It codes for CATSDSGAPTEQYF.

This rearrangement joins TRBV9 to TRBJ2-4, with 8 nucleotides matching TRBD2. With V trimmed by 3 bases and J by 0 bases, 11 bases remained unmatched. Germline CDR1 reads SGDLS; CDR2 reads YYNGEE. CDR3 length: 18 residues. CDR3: CASSGVLAGLLAKNIQYF. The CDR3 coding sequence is TGTGCCAGCAGCGGAGTATTAGCGGGGCTACTAGCCAAAAACATTCAGTACTTC.

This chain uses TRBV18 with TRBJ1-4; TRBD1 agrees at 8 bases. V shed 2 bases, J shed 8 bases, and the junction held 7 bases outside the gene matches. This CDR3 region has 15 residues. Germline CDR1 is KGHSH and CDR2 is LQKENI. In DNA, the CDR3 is TGTGCCAGCTCACCAAGGACAGGGCCGGGGGAAAAACTGTTTTTT. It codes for CASSPRTGPGEKLFF.

CDR3 protein: CASSDSPGGTDTQYF. The CDR3 DNA sequence: TGTGCCAGCAGTGACTCCCCAGGGGGGACAGATACGCAGTATTTT. This chain uses TRBV6-4 with TRBJ2-3; D possibly corresponds to TRBD1 (7 bases). V lost 0 bases to trimming and J lost 3 bases, with 10 bases between them. This CDR3 comprises 15 residues. Germline V gives CDR1 MRHNA, CDR2 SNTAGT.

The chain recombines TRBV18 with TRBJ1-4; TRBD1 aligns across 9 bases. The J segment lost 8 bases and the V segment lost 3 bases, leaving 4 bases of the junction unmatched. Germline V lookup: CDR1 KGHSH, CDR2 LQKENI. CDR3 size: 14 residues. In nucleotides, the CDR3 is TGTGCCAGCTCACCGACAGGGGGAGAGGAAAAACTGTTTTTT. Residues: CASSPTGGEEKLFF.

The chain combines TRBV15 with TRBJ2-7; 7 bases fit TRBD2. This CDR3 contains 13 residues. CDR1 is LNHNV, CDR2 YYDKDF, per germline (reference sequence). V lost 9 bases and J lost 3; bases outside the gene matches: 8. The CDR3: CATSREAYYEQYF. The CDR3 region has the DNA TGTGCCACTAGTCGGGAGGCGTACTACGAGCAGTACTTC.

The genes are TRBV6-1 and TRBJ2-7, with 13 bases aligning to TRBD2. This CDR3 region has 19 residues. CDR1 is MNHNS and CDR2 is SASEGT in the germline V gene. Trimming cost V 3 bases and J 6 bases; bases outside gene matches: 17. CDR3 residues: CASSERLAGGQTLGREQYF. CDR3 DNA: TGTGCCAGCAGTGAGAGACTAGCGGGAGGCCAAACCCTAGGACGCGAGCAGTACTTC.

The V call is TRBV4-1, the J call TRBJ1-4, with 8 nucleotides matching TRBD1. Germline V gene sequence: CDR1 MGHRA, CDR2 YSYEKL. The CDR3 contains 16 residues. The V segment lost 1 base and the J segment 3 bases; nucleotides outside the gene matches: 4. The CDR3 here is CASSQGTGWANEKLFF. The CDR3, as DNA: TGCGCCAGCAGCCAAGGGACAGGGTGGGCTAATGAAAAACTGTTTTTT.

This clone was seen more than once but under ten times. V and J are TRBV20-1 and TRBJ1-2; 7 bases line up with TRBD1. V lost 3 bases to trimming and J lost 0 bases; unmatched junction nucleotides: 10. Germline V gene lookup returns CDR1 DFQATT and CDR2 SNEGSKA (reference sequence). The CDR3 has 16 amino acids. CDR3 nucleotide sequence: TGCAGTGCTAGTCCCGAAAACAGGGGCCCTAACTATGGCTACACCTTC. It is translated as CSASPENRGPNYGYTF.

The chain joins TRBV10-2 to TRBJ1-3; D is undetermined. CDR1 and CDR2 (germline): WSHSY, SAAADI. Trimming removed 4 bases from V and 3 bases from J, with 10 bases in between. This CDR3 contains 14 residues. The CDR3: CASSAAGIGNTIYF. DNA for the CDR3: TGCGCCAGCAGTGCCGCGGGCATTGGAAACACCATATATTTT.

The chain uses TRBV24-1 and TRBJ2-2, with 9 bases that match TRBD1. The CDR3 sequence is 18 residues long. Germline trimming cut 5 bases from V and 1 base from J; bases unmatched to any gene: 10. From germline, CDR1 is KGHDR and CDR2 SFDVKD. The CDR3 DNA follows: TGTGCCACCAGTGCCACAGGGGGCGCGGGGCGGAACACCGGGGAGCTGTTTTTT. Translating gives CATSATGGAGRNTGELFF.

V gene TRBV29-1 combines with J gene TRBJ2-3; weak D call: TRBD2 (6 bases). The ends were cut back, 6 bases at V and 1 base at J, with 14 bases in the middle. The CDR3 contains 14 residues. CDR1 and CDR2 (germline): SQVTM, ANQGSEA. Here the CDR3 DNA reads TGCAGCGTACTAGCCATTGGGGGCACAGATACGCAGTATTTT. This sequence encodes CSVLAIGGTDTQYF.

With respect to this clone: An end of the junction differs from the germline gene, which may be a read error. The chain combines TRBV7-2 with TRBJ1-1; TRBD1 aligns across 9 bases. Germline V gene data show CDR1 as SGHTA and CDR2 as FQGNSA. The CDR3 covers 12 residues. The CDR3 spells CASSLGQGSLWF. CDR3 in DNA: TGTGCCAGCAGCTTGGGACAGGGAAGCTTGTGGTTT.

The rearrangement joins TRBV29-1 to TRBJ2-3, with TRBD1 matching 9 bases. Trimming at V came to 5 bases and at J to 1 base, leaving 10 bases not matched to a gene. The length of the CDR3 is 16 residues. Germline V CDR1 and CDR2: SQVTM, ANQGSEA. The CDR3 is CSVPPGQGMGTDTQYF. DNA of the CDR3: TGCAGCGTTCCCCCGGGACAGGGAATGGGCACAGATACGCAGTATTTT.